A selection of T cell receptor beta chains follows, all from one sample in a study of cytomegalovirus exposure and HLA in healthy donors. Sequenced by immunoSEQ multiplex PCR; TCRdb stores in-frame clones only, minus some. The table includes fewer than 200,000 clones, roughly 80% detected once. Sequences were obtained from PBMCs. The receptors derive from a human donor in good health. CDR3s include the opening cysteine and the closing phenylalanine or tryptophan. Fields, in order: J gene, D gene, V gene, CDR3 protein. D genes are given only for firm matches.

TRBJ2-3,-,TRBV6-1,CASSERGTDTQYF
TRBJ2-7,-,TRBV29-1,CSGNQGGEQYF
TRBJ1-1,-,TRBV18,CASSRENTEAFF
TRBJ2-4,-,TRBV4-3,CASSQEHPAGKNIQYF
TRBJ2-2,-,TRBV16,CATRGPTNTGELFF
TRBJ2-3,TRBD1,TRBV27,CASSLMGQGARDTQYF
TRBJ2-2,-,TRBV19,CATGGRVIPGELFF
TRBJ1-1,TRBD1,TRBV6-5,CASSYRGTDTEAFF
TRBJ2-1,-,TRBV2,CASSDRQGNYNEQFF
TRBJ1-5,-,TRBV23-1,CASSQSGYRISNQPQHF
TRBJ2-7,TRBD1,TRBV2,CANDRVISYEQYF
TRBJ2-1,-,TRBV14,CASSQVTVNSYNEQFF
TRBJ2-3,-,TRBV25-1,CASSRADTQYF
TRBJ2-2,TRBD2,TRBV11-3,CASSLVAGGNTGELFF
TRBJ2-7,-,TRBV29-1,CSVEKTGYEQYF
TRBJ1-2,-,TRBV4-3,CASSQDQGIDGYTF
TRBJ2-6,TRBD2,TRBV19,CASSLLAFSGANVLTF
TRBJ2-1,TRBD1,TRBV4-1,CASSPGQGREQFF
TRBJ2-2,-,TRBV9,CASNKGGPGELFF
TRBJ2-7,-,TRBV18,CASSKQGGGYEQYF
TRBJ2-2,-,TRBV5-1,CASSLRASRNTGELFF
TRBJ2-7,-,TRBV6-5,CASGGQSYEQYF
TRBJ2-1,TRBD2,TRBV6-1,CATLSGSSYNEQFF
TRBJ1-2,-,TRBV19,CASRGGAYGYTF
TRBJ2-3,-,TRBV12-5,CATCRLGGRTESSTDTQYF
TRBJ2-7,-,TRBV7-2,CASTPGAGPREQYF
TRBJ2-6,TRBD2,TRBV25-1,CASSERGGVSGANVLTF
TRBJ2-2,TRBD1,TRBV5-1,CASSRDRVTGELFF
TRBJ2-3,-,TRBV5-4,CASSLDSVSTDTQYF
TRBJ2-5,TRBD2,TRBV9,CASSVDSRGGQETQYF
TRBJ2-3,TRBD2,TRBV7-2,CASSTSGGDGTDTQYF
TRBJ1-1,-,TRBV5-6,CASSTWRPLTEAFF
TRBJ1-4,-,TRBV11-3,CASSLAYGRGITNEKLFF
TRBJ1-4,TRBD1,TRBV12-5,CASDRTGDNEKLFF
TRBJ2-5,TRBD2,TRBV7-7,CASSISAKRGGKTQYF
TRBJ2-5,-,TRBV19,CASSTPPGETQYF
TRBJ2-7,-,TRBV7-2,CASSRTDYYEQYF
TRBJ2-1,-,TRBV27,CASWQRGLGEQFF
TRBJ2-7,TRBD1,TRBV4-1,CASSRPGQGAGEQYF
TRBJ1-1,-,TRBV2,CARMGLGATEAFF
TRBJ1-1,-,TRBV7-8,CASSFPGGMNTEAFF
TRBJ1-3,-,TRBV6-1,CASSGQGRGNTIYF
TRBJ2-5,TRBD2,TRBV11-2,CASSSRGAEYQETQYF
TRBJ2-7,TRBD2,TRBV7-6,CASSWGRGDYEQYF
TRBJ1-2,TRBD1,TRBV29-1,CSVAPRTGGDRLRGYTF
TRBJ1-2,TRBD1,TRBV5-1,CASSLEGTGLGYTF
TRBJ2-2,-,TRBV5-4,CASSLAGGSGELFF
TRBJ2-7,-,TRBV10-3,CATVGQQTYEQYF
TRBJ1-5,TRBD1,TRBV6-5,CASSDRGIQPQHF
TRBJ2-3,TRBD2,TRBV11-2,CASSLRGGTTDTQYF
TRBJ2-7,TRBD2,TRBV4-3,CASSQEARGDYTYEQYF
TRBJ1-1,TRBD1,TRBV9,CASSLWTGAENTEAFF
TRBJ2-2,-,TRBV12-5,CASGLVLGITGELFF
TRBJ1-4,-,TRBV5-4,CASSPGRGGEKLFF
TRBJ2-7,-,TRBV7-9,CASSPAGLREQYF